A single sample is the source of the 29 T cell receptor beta chains below, sequenced in a study of identifying expanded T cells in peripheral blood. Here immunoSEQ multiplex PCR was the method, and the copy in TCRdb shows in-frame clones only, minus some. The sample has approximately 90,000 clones, approximately 83% seen once. The sample comprised blood. The source is a person between 18 and 69 years old in good health.

The chain has TRBV27 and TRBJ1-5; D might be TRBD1 (5 bases). CDR3 length equals 17 residues. Germline-derived CDR1 and CDR2 are MNHEY and SMNVEV (reference sequence). Trimming removed 8 bases at V and 0 bases at J, with 20 bases between. In DNA, the CDR3 is TGTGCCAGCTGTCGGCGTTGGGGGGACCATAGCAATCAGCCCCAGCATTTT. Protein product: CASCRRWGDHSNQPQHF.

The chain joins TRBV6-6 to TRBJ1-2; no clear D gene. V was trimmed by 0 bases and J by 3 bases, leaving 8 bases between them. The CDR3 has 14 amino acids. Germline CDR1 and CDR2: MNHNY and SVGAGI (reference sequence). CDR3 nucleotide sequence: TGTGCCAGCAGTTACTCTTTCAGATACTATGGCTACACCTTC. Translated, it gives CASSYSFRYYGYTF.

This clone appeared a single time. The gene calls are TRBV7-8 and TRBJ1-2; D gene unclear. V lost 2 bases, J lost 1 base, and 17 bases lay in between. Germline V gives CDR1 SGHVS, CDR2 FQNEAQ. This CDR3 contains 17 residues. The CDR3 here is CASSLRVVEMINYGYTF. The CDR3 region has the DNA TGTGCCAGCAGCTTAAGGGTTGTAGAGATGATTAACTATGGCTACACCTTC.

This clone was seen a handful of times. The chain couples TRBV19 to TRBJ1-1, with D tentatively TRBD1 (5 bases). The germline V gene encodes CDR1 LNHDA and CDR2 SQIVND (reference sequence). The CDR3 loop spans 14 amino acids. Trimming stripped 3 bases from V and 1 base from J, with 9 bases between. In nucleotides, the CDR3 is TGTGCCAGTAGTATTGTCGGGACGAACACTGAAGCTTTCTTT. It encodes CASSIVGTNTEAFF.

This sequence joins TRBV9 and TRBJ1-2; possible D gene TRBD1, 6 bases. V was pared by 2 bases and J by 5 bases, with 16 bases between. The CDR3 runs to 15 residues. Germline assignment: CDR1 SGDLS and CDR2 YYNGEE. The CDR3 region has the DNA TGTGCCAGCAGCGTTGGACAGCCGGCGGAATATGGCTACACCTTC. It yields the protein CASSVGQPAEYGYTF.

This clone came up once. The chain uses TRBV10-3 and TRBJ2-7; 8 positions agree with TRBD1. This CDR3 contains 18 residues. The ends lost 0 bases at V and 0 bases at J; junction bases unmatched: 10. Germline CDR1 is ENHRY and CDR2 is SYGVKD. CDR3 nucleotides: TGTGCCATCAGTGAGTCGTTTACACAGGGGGTTTTCTCCTACGAGCAGTACTTC. Protein sequence: CAISESFTQGVFSYEQYF.

This chain uses TRBV9 with TRBJ2-7; D might be TRBD2 (6 bases). CDR3 length equals 16 residues. Trimming removed 0 bases from V and 0 bases from J, with 13 bases in between. Germline V gene sequence: CDR1 SGDLS, CDR2 YYNGEE. CDR3 sequence reads: CASSVGPGGASYEQYF. CDR3 DNA sequence: TGTGCCAGCAGCGTAGGTCCCGGAGGGGCCTCCTACGAGCAGTACTTC.

In this sample, this clone turned up once. The chain uses TRBV29-1 and TRBJ1-5; 11 bases line up with TRBD1. There are 17 residues in the CDR3. V gave up 4 bases and J gave up 6 bases; unmatched junction bases: 14. Per germline, CDR1 SQVTM and CDR2 ANQGSEA. The CDR3 sequence is CSVAPLNRDRGFQPQHF. The CDR3, as DNA: TGCAGCGTTGCACCGCTCAACCGGGACAGGGGGTTTCAGCCCCAGCATTTT.

Within the sample, this clone is medium-sized. J is TRBJ1-1 and V is TRBV12-1. TRBV12-1 has pseudogene status. CDR3 length: 12 residues. CDR3 in amino acids: CASSFRNTEAFF. CDR3 nucleotide sequence: TGTGCCAGCAGCTTTAGGAACACTGAAGCTTTCTTT.

CDR3 sequence reads: CASSLDWAVYNEQFF. The CDR3 DNA reads TGTGCCAGCAGCCTCGATTGGGCCGTCTACAATGAGCAGTTCTTC. The chain has TRBV5-6 and TRBJ2-1; unclear D gene. From germline, CDR1 is SGHDT and CDR2 YYEEEE. CDR3 size: 15 residues. V lost 4 bases to trimming and J lost 3 bases, with 14 bases between them.

This clone was seen a handful of times. The chain joins TRBV18 to TRBJ2-7, with D unclear. Germline-derived CDR1 and CDR2 are KGHSH and LQKENI. Deletions cut 0 bases from V and 4 bases from J, with 10 bases between. There are 14 residues in the CDR3. The CDR3 nucleotides are TGTGCCAGCTCACCACCGGGATCCAGTTACGAGCAGTACTTC. Its protein is CASSPPGSSYEQYF.

This clone appeared many times. The genes are TRBV7-3 and TRBJ1-1, with TRBD1 matching over 7 bases. J was trimmed by 2 bases and V by 5 bases; bases with no gene match: 2. The germline gives CDR1 SGHTA, CDR2 FQGTGA. The CDR3 totals 13 residues. The CDR3, as DNA: TGTGCCAGCAGCAAGGGGGCCAACACTGAAGCTTTCTTT. Its protein product is CASSKGANTEAFF.

The V and J genes are TRBV15 and TRBJ1-4; D might be TRBD1 (6 bases). The CDR3 covers 18 residues. V lost 2 bases and J 3 bases, leaving 19 bases between the germline ends. Germline-derived CDR1 and CDR2 are LNHNV and YYDKDF (reference sequence). The CDR3 is CATSRRSAPGAPNEKLFF. The CDR3, as DNA: TGTGCCACCAGCAGACGGTCGGCCCCAGGGGCTCCTAATGAAAAACTGTTTTTT. The entire variable domain, with the rest obtained from reference TRBV15 and TRBJ1-4, is as follows: DAMVIQNPRYQVTQFGKPVTLSCSQTLNHNVMYWYQQKSSQAPKLLFHYYDKDFNNEADTPDNFQSRRPNTSFCFLDIRSPGLGDTAMYLCATSRRSAPGAPNEKLFFGSGTQLSVL.

This clone was seen once. The chain recombines TRBV5-1 with TRBJ1-4, with a weak D call TRBD1 (6 bases). Trimming removed 5 bases from V and 11 bases from J, with 19 bases in between. From germline, CDR1 is SGHRS and CDR2 YFSETQ. The CDR3 has 14 amino acids. The CDR3 sequence is CASRDSGTPRKLFF. CDR3 nucleotide sequence: TGCGCCAGCAGGGACTCCGGGACACCGAGGAAACTGTTTTTT.

This rearrangement joins TRBV6-6 to TRBJ1-3; D is perhaps TRBD1 (5 bases). The CDR3 loop spans 16 amino acids. Trimming took off 6 bases at V and 3 bases at J, with 18 bases between the two ends. Germline V gene data show CDR1 as MNHNY and CDR2 as SVGAGI (reference sequence). The CDR3 spells CASSLGGGNGGNTIYF. The CDR3 DNA follows: TGTGCCAGCAGCCTAGGTGGGGGGAACGGTGGAAACACCATATATTTT.

The V call is TRBV18, the J call TRBJ1-1; D may be TRBD1 (6 bases). Germline-derived CDR1 and CDR2 are KGHSH and LQKENI. Trimming pared 4 bases from V and 5 bases from J, leaving 17 bases between. CDR3 size: 15 residues. In nucleotides, the CDR3 is TGTGCCAGCTCACTCGACAGGTCGGTTGCTACTGAAGCTTTCTTT. Encoded protein: CASSLDRSVATEAFF.

This rearrangement joins TRBV10-3 to TRBJ2-1; TRBD2 might be the D (5 bases). The V end lost 8 bases, the J end lost 3 bases, and 17 bases lay between the germline ends. Germline-derived CDR1 and CDR2 are ENHRY and SYGVKD. CDR3 length equals 15 residues. DNA for the CDR3: TGTGCCATCTCGGAGGTGACACGAAACTACAATGAGCAGTTCTTC. Residues: CAISEVTRNYNEQFF.

The chain is built from TRBV9 and TRBJ1-6; D is undetermined. Trimming took off 3 bases at V and 7 bases at J, with 17 bases between the two ends. The CDR3 is 16 amino acids. CDR1 is SGDLS, CDR2 YYNGEE, per germline. The CDR3 region is CASSALAGDNNSPLHF. CDR3 sequence (DNA): TGTGCCAGCAGCGCGTTAGCAGGAGACAACAATTCACCCCTCCACTTT.

The gene calls are TRBV9 and TRBJ1-2; the D gene is possibly TRBD1 (5 bases). Germline V gene sequence: CDR1 SGDLS, CDR2 YYNGEE. The CDR3 is made up of 15 amino acids. Trimming pared 0 bases from V and 4 bases from J, leaving 13 bases between. The CDR3 DNA sequence: TGTGCCAGCAGCGTAGAAGCTCAGGGTTCCTATGGCTACACCTTC. Translation gives CASSVEAQGSYGYTF.

The chain recombines TRBV5-1 with TRBJ1-1; D gene ambiguous. This CDR3 has 14 residues. From germline, CDR1 is SGHRS and CDR2 YFSETQ. V was trimmed by 2 bases and J by 1 base, leaving 9 bases between them. CDR3 in amino acids: CASSFRGENTEAFF. The CDR3 DNA sequence: TGCGCCAGCAGCTTTCGGGGAGAGAACACTGAAGCTTTCTTT.

The chain couples TRBV5-1 to TRBJ2-1, with D perhaps given as TRBD1 or TRBD2 (5 bases each). The CDR3 extends over 13 amino acids. Looked up from germline, CDR1 is SGHRS and CDR2 is YFSETQ. Trimming pared 2 bases from V and 5 bases from J, leaving 8 bases between. The CDR3 bases are TGCGCCAGCAGCTTACCGGGGCACAATGAGCAGTTCTTC. Protein: CASSLPGHNEQFF.

Notes on this clone: This may stem from a read error, because a much larger clone lies one nucleotide away. Other DNA sequences in the same sample also yield this CDR3. The J gene is TRBJ1-2, the V gene TRBV6-6; possible D gene TRBD1, 5 bases. The CDR3 runs to 13 residues. Per germline, CDR1 MNHNY and CDR2 SVGAGI (reference sequence). CDR3 coding DNA: TGCGCCAGCAGTTACTCAGGGCAATGGGGCTACACCTTC. As protein: CASSYSGQWGYTF.

J is TRBJ1-2 and V is TRBV6-5; a weak D match, TRBD1 (5 bases). The CDR3 covers 14 residues. V was trimmed by 6 bases and J by 2 bases, leaving 13 bases between them. In germline, CDR1 is MNHEY, CDR2 SVGAGI. The CDR3 is CASRPGLDNYGYTF. In DNA form, the CDR3 reads TGTGCCAGCAGGCCAGGGTTGGACAACTATGGCTACACCTTC.

The chain employs TRBV11-3 and TRBJ2-1; D not resolved. The CDR3 sequence is 14 residues long. In germline, CDR1 is SGHNT, CDR2 YENEEA. The germline V and J ends were trimmed by 5 bases and 2 bases, with 10 bases remaining between them. The CDR3 sequence is CASSLNGAYNEQFF. The CDR3 DNA reads TGTGCCAGCAGCCTTAACGGTGCCTACAATGAGCAGTTCTTC.

The chain couples TRBV7-9 to TRBJ2-7, with D possibly TRBD1 on 6 matching bases. The CDR3 consists of 17 residues. Germline V gene data show CDR1 as SEHNR and CDR2 as FQNEAQ (reference sequence). V was shortened by 2 bases and J by 1 base, with 18 bases between the two germline ends. The CDR3 DNA is TGTGCCAGCAGCTTATCAAACAGGGCTTCTTTATCCTACGAGCAGTACTTC. Encoded protein: CASSLSNRASLSYEQYF.

This clone occurred once. The V and J genes are TRBV6-6 and TRBJ1-1, with D possibly TRBD1 on 6 matching bases. Trimming took off 5 bases at V and 1 base at J, with 8 bases between the two ends. CDR3 length equals 13 residues. The germline gives CDR1 MNHNY, CDR2 SVGAGI (reference sequence). The chain's CDR3 is CASSRTANTEAFF. CDR3 DNA: TGTGCCAGCAGTCGGACAGCGAACACTGAAGCTTTCTTT.

The V and J genes are TRBV7-9 and TRBJ2-1; possible D gene TRBD1, 6 bases. From germline, CDR1 is SEHNR and CDR2 FQNEAQ (reference sequence). The ends were cut back, 1 base at V and 6 bases at J, with 7 bases in the middle. The CDR3 covers 13 residues. CDR3 residues: CASSLGGPNEQFF. CDR3 in DNA: TGTGCCAGCAGCTTAGGGGGGCCCAATGAGCAGTTCTTC.

This clone was seen a handful of times. Other nucleotide sequences in the sample specify the same CDR3. The chain links TRBV9 to TRBJ1-2, with TRBD1 matching 11 bases. This CDR3 has 16 residues. Germline V CDR1 and CDR2: SGDLS, YYNGEE. The J segment lost 5 bases and the V segment lost 0 bases, leaving 6 bases of the junction unmatched. The CDR3 spells CASSVGGTGGKYGYTF. CDR3 nucleotide sequence: TGTGCCAGCAGCGTAGGAGGGACAGGGGGGAAATATGGCTACACCTTC.

The chain links TRBV11-3 to TRBJ2-2, with 9 bases identical to TRBD1. The CDR3 length is 14 residues. Germline trimming cut 4 bases from V and 5 bases from J; bases unmatched to any gene: 2. Germline CDR1 reads SGHNT; CDR2 reads YENEEA. CDR3 sequence reads: CASSWTGATGELFF. In DNA, the CDR3 is TGTGCCAGCAGCTGGACAGGGGCGACCGGGGAGCTGTTTTTT.